One sample yielded the 3 T cell receptor beta chains listed below, sequenced in a study of long-term antiretroviral therapy in people with HIV. immunoSEQ v3.0 was run at survey level. TCRdb's copy holds only in-frame clones and misses some; the assay was immunoSEQ multiplex PCR. The profile shows about 23,000 clones, around four fifths of them singletons. The sample was unsorted PBMCs, taken 1.6 years after starting antiretroviral therapy. These receptors all come from a man in his forties with HIV.

The chain employs TRBV19 and TRBJ1-4; D gene uncertain. The V end was cut by 3 bases, the J end by 5 bases, with 10 bases between. The V gene's germline CDR1 is LNHDA and CDR2 SQIVND (reference sequence). The CDR3 contains 14 residues. This CDR3 reads CASSIRLLNEKLFF. The CDR3 DNA reads as TGTGCCAGTAGTATTCGGCTCCTAAATGAAAAACTGTTTTTT.

This chain connects TRBV6-1 to TRBJ2-3; D assignment may be TRBD1 or TRBD2 (6 bases each). The V end lost 2 bases, the J end lost 1 base, and 13 bases lay between the germline ends. The germline gives CDR1 MNHNS, CDR2 SASEGT. The CDR3 sequence is 16 residues long. DNA for the CDR3: TGTGCCAGCAGTGAAACGGGGGCAGGTGGCACAGATACGCAGTATTTT. Translation gives CASSETGAGGTDTQYF.

This chain uses TRBV4-1 with TRBJ1-3; D unclear. The germline V gene encodes CDR1 MGHRA and CDR2 YSYEKL. The CDR3 is made up of 16 amino acids. Trimming removed 0 bases at V and 0 bases at J, with 9 bases between. The CDR3 DNA reads as TGCGCCAGCAGCCAAGAAGGGCACTACTCTGGAAACACCATATATTTT. Its protein is CASSQEGHYSGNTIYF.